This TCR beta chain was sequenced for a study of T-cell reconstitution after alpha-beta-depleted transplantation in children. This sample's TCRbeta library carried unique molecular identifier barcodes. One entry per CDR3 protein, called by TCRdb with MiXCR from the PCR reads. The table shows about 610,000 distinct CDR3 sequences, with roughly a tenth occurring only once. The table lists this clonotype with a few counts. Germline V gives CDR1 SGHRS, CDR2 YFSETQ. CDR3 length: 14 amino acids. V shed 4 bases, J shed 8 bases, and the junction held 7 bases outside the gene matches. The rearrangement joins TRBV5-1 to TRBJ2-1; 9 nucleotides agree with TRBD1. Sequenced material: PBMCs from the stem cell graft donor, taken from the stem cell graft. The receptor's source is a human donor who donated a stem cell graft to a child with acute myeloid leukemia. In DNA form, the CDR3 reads TGCGCCAGCAGCGCCACAGGGGGCCAGTATGAGCAGTTCTTC. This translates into CASSATGGQYEQFF.